This TCR beta chain comes out of a study of T cells in Graves' hyperthyroidism and ophthalmopathy. CDR1 is ENHRY and CDR2 is SYGVKD in the germline V gene. V was pared by 6 bases and J by 4 bases, with 8 bases of the junction left unmatched. The CDR3 has 16 amino acids. It was RNA transcripts that yielded the amplified TCR beta CDR3 regions. The TCR CDR3 was amplified in a first-round RT-PCR using the HTBI primer set. From the multiplex PCR reads, TCRdb called clonotypes with MiXCR, one entry per CDR3 protein. This table has about 280,000 distinct CDR3 sequences, approximately 26% appearing once. This TCR derives from a man between 35 and 55 years old with Graves' hyperthyroidism that later progressed to Graves' ophthalmopathy. The chain links TRBV10-3 to TRBJ2-5, with 13 bases lining up with TRBD2. Sequenced sample: blood. CDR3 residues: CAISRGTSGNGETQYF. The CDR3 DNA is TGTGCCATCAGCCGCGGGACTAGCGGGAACGGAGAGACCCAGTACTTC.